The 17 T cell receptor beta chains presented below share a single source sample, sequenced in a study of PD-1 blockade in classical Hodgkin lymphoma. Patients all relapsed after autologous stem cell transplantation, and there was variation in brentuximab vedotin exposure. Assay: immunoSEQ multiplex PCR; the TCRdb copy retains only in-frame clones and omits some. The sample has around 26,000 clones, about 83% seen once. The sequences come from peripheral blood mononuclear cells (PBMCs), collected before the second cycle of nivolumab. Source of these receptors: a human donor with classical Hodgkin lymphoma.

As DNA, the CDR3 is TGTGCCAGCATCTATGCGGGGGGCAATGAGCAGTTCTTC. Its protein is CASIYAGGNEQFF. V usage is TRBV5-4 and J usage is TRBJ2-1; 8 bases align to TRBD2. Germline V gives CDR1 SGHNT, CDR2 YYREEE (reference sequence). V was clipped by 6 bases and J by 6 bases; unmatched bases: 5. This CDR3 has 13 residues.

This clone has only a few counts. This rearrangement joins TRBV28 to TRBJ1-5, with 7 bases lining up with TRBD1. From germline, CDR1 is MDHEN and CDR2 SYDVKM. Trimming removed 11 bases from V and 6 bases from J; junction bases left unmatched: 10. The CDR3 consists of 13 residues. For the CDR3, the DNA is TGTGCCTCACAGGGGTTTTCGTTTCAGCCCCAGCATTTT. Encoded protein: CASQGFSFQPQHF.

The V gene is TRBV28, the J gene TRBJ2-1; D call uncertain. This CDR3 comprises 15 residues. Trimming removed 4 bases at V and 0 bases at J, with 10 bases between. From germline, CDR1 is MDHEN and CDR2 SYDVKM. Here the CDR3 DNA reads TGTGCCAGCAGTTCGCTAGTCAGCTCCTACAATGAGCAGTTCTTC. Its translation is CASSSLVSSYNEQFF.

This rearrangement joins TRBV19 to TRBJ2-1; 9 bases agree with TRBD2. Germline V lookup: CDR1 LNHDA, CDR2 SQIVND (reference sequence). The CDR3 extends over 18 amino acids. V lost 3 bases, J lost 4 bases, and 13 bases stayed unmatched. The CDR3, as DNA: TGTGCCAGTAGTATGACAGGGCCGCCGGGACTAGCTTACAATGAGCAGTTCTTC. Amino acid sequence: CASSMTGPPGLAYNEQFF.

This clone was observed a handful of times. The gene calls are TRBV9 and TRBJ2-7, with D perhaps matching TRBD2 (5 bases). With 3 bases removed from V and 3 bases from J, the gap between germline ends came to 16 bases. The CDR3 has 15 amino acids. Germline loops: CDR1 SGDLS, CDR2 YYNGEE. The CDR3 bases are TGTGCCAGCAGCGCTTCGGACGGGGTGTTCTACGAGCAGTACTTC. Translating it yields CASSASDGVFYEQYF.

The gene calls are TRBV9 and TRBJ1-3; D might be TRBD1 (5 bases). Deletions cut 0 bases from V and 3 bases from J, with 13 bases between. The germline gives CDR1 SGDLS, CDR2 YYNGEE. This CDR3 has 16 residues. In nucleotides, the CDR3 is TGTGCCAGCAGCGTAGTGCAGGGTGGGATTGGAAACACCATATATTTT. It is translated as CASSVVQGGIGNTIYF.

This rearrangement joins TRBV5-1 to TRBJ2-7; perhaps TRBD2 as D (7 bases). CDR1 and CDR2 from the germline V gene are SGHRS and YFSETQ. This CDR3 spans 16 amino acids. With 2 bases removed from V and 2 bases from J, the gap between germline ends came to 17 bases. Here the CDR3 DNA reads TGCGCCAGCAGCTTCGGGGGGACAACGAGGCCCTACGAGCAGTACTTC. This gives the protein CASSFGGTTRPYEQYF. Supplemented by reference TRBV5-1 and TRBJ2-7, the full variable domain reads KAGVTQTPRYLIKTRGQQVTLSCSPISGHRSVSWYQQTPGQGLQFLFEYFSETQRNKGNFPGRFSGRQFSNSRSEMNVSTLELGDSALYLCASSFGGTTRPYEQYFGPGTRLTVT.

The CDR3 sequence: CASTRGRPYNSPLHF. In nucleotides, the CDR3 is TGTGCCAGCACCAGGGGGCGTCCCTATAATTCACCCCTCCACTTT. The rearrangement links TRBV6-5 to TRBJ1-6; TRBD1 agrees at 8 bases. The CDR3 runs to 15 residues. The V gene's germline CDR1 is MNHEY and CDR2 SVGAGI. V trimming: 7 bases; J trimming: 2 bases; junction bases outside the gene matches: 4.

This sequence joins TRBV19 and TRBJ1-4; the D is unclear. Germline-derived CDR1 and CDR2 are LNHDA and SQIVND (reference sequence). The CDR3 is 14 residues long. Trimming stripped 5 bases from V and 10 bases from J, with 17 bases between. The CDR3 DNA sequence: TGTGCCAGTAGTCCCGCGAGGACCATCGGAAAACTGTTTTTT. This encodes CASSPARTIGKLFF.

About this clone itself: At one boundary the junction diverges from the germline segment, which might be a read error. The gene calls are TRBV10-3 and TRBJ1-4, with D perhaps TRBD1 (5 bases). CDR3 size: 15 residues. Germline loops: CDR1 ENHRY, CDR2 SYGVKD. CDR3 in amino acids: CAIREYGGMREKLFF. As DNA, the CDR3 is TGTGCCATCAGGGAGTATGGGGGAATGAGGGAAAAACTGTTTTTT.

In DNA form, the CDR3 reads TGCGCCAGCAGCTTGCACGGCCCCGGCGGGTTAGAGACCCAGTACTTC. This translates into CASSLHGPGGLETQYF. The gene calls are TRBV5-1 and TRBJ2-5, with a tentative D call TRBD2 (5 bases). There are 16 residues in the CDR3. Germline V lookup: CDR1 SGHRS, CDR2 YFSETQ. Deletions cut 1 base from V and 4 bases from J, with 17 bases between.

This clone was seen more than once but under ten times. One end of the junction does not line up with germline, which may come from a read error. The chain couples TRBV15 to TRBJ2-7, with 9 nucleotides matching TRBD1. The germline gives CDR1 LNHNV, CDR2 YYDKDF (reference sequence). The CDR3 has 15 amino acids. The CDR3 DNA sequence: TGTGCCACCAGAAGAGCAGACAGGGGGAACGACGAGCAGTACTTC. Protein: CATRRADRGNDEQYF.

The CDR3 DNA sequence: TGCAGCGTTGATGATCGGGGAGGCCCCCACAATGAGCAGTTCTTC. Translating gives CSVDDRGGPHNEQFF. This chain uses TRBV29-1 with TRBJ2-1; D possibly corresponds to TRBD2 (6 bases). The CDR3 is 15 residues long. V gave up 3 bases and J gave up 5 bases, with 17 bases separating them. The germline CDR1 and CDR2 sequences are SQVTM and ANQGSEA.

The V gene is TRBV19, the J gene TRBJ2-3, with D unresolved. V lost 4 bases and J 1 base, leaving 9 bases between the germline ends. Germline-derived CDR1 and CDR2 are LNHDA and SQIVND (reference sequence). The CDR3 spans 14 residues. The CDR3 region is CASSNLLGTDTQYF. CDR3 nucleotides: TGTGCCAGTAGTAATCTGCTGGGCACAGATACGCAGTATTTT.

The chain combines TRBV7-2 with TRBJ2-1; TRBD2 agrees at 11 bases. The junction had 6 bases not matched to a gene; V was cut back by 3 bases and J by 8 bases. CDR3 length equals 15 residues. From germline, CDR1 is SGHTA and CDR2 FQGNSA. For the CDR3, the DNA is TGTGCCAGCAGCTTGACTAGCGGGGCCTGGGATGAGCAGTTCTTC. This codes for CASSLTSGAWDEQFF.

The chain joins TRBV5-1 to TRBJ2-7; TRBD2 aligns across 10 bases. Per the germline V gene, CDR1 is SGHRS and CDR2 is YFSETQ. Trimming took 4 bases from V and 6 from J; bases not matched to a gene: 19. The CDR3 is 18 residues long. The CDR3 DNA reads TGCGCCAGCAGCCGGCCATGGGCTAGCGGGAGCTCCCTCACCGAGCAGTACTTC. Residues: CASSRPWASGSSLTEQYF.

The chain is built from TRBV27 and TRBJ1-2, with 7 bases matching TRBD1. V lost 5 bases to trimming and J lost 4 bases; unmatched junction nucleotides: 7. The CDR3 loop spans 14 amino acids. Germline CDR1 and CDR2: MNHEY and SMNVEV (reference sequence). In DNA, the CDR3 is TGTGCCAGCAGTAATCCTGGGACAGCCTATGGCTACACCTTC. Translated, it gives CASSNPGTAYGYTF.